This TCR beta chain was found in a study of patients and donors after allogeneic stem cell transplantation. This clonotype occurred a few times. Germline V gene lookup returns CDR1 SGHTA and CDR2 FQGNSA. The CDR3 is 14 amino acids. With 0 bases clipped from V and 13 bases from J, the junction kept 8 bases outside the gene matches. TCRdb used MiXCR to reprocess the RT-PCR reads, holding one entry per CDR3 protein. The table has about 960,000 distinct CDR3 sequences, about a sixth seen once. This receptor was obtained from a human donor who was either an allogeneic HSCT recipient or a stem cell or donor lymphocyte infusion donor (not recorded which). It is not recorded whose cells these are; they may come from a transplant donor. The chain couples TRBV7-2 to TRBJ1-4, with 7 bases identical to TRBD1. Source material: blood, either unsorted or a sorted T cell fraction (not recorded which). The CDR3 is CASSLATGQHPLFF. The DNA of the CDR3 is TGTGCCAGCAGCTTAGCGACGGGACAGCACCCACTGTTTTTT.